A selection of T cell receptor beta chains follows, all from one sample in a study of T cells in Graves' hyperthyroidism and ophthalmopathy. One entry per CDR3 protein results from TCRdb running MiXCR on the multiplex PCR reads. The sample records over 450,000 distinct CDR3 sequences, roughly an eighth being singletons. Sequencing was performed on blood. The receptors stem from a young woman with Graves' hyperthyroidism. The CDR3 runs from the conserved cysteine through the conserved F or W. The order of the fields is V gene, J gene, clone size, D gene, CDR3 DNA, CDR3 protein. D genes are given only for firm matches. The size entry is marked missing in some rows and otherwise reads once, few, many or a size class.

V gene: TRBV7-7
J gene: TRBJ1-3
clone size: few
D gene: NA
CDR3 DNA: TGTGCCAGCAGCCCACTGGGGTACTCTGGAAACACCATATATTTT
CDR3 protein: CASSPLGYSGNTIYF

V gene: TRBV9
J gene: TRBJ2-7
clone size: few
D gene: NA
CDR3 DNA: TGTGCCAGCAGCCCACGACAGGGGGCACTAGCGGGGGACGAGCAGTACTTC
CDR3 protein: CASSPRQGALAGDEQYF

V gene: TRBV7-8
J gene: TRBJ1-2
clone size: many
D gene: NA
CDR3 DNA: TGTGCCAGCAGCTTTGGGCAGAACTATGGCTACACCTTC
CDR3 protein: CASSFGQNYGYTF

V gene: TRBV6-1
J gene: TRBJ1-5
clone size: few
D gene: NA
CDR3 DNA: TGTGCCAGCAGCGGGGGCCAAATTCAGCCCCAACATTTT
CDR3 protein: CASSGGQIQPQHF

V gene: TRBV7-2
J gene: TRBJ2-3
clone size: many
D gene: NA
CDR3 DNA: TGTGCCAGCAGCTTAGGACTTGGGGATACGCAGTATTTT
CDR3 protein: CASSLGLGDTQYF

V gene: TRBV30
J gene: TRBJ2-7
clone size: few
D gene: NA
CDR3 DNA: TGTGCCTGGAGTGTAATGGGGCAGCTCTACGAGCAGTACTTC
CDR3 protein: CAWSVMGQLYEQYF

V gene: TRBV30
J gene: TRBJ2-1
clone size: many
D gene: TRBD1
CDR3 DNA: TGTGCCTGGGGGGGACCGGGACAGGGAACAGAGCAGTTCTTC
CDR3 protein: CAWGGPGQGTEQFF

V gene: TRBV28
J gene: TRBJ2-7
clone size: many
D gene: TRBD1
CDR3 DNA: TGTGCCAGCAGTCTATCGACAGGGTGGCGTAGCTACGAGCAGTACTTC
CDR3 protein: CASSLSTGWRSYEQYF

V gene: TRBV30
J gene: TRBJ1-5
clone size: many
D gene: TRBD1
CDR3 DNA: TGTGCCTGGAGTGCCTTCGGACAGGTTCGAAATCAGCCCCAGCATTTT
CDR3 protein: CAWSAFGQVRNQPQHF

V gene: TRBV7-3
J gene: TRBJ2-3
clone size: many
D gene: TRBD2
CDR3 DNA: TGTGCCAGCAGCTTAAGTAACGCCCTAGCGGGAGTAGATACGCAGTATTTT
CDR3 protein: CASSLSNALAGVDTQYF

V gene: TRBV4-1
J gene: TRBJ1-6
clone size: NA
D gene: TRBD1
CDR3 DNA: TGCGCCAGCAGCCAAGATACCGGCGGGACAGGGATCACCTATAATTCACCCCTCCACTTT
CDR3 protein: CASSQDTGGTGITYNSPLHF

V gene: TRBV20-1
J gene: TRBJ1-5
clone size: few
D gene: NA
CDR3 DNA: TGCAGTGCTAGAGATTTCACGGGGCCCCAGCATTTT
CDR3 protein: CSARDFTGPQHF

V gene: TRBV2
J gene: TRBJ2-1
clone size: NA
D gene: TRBD2
CDR3 DNA: TGTGCCAGCAGCCGGAGCGGGGACCTTTACAATGAGCAGTTCTTC
CDR3 protein: CASSRSGDLYNEQFF

V gene: TRBV13
J gene: TRBJ2-1
clone size: NA
D gene: TRBD2
CDR3 DNA: TGTGCCAGCAGCCTCTACCGGACTAGCGATGAGCAGTTCTTC
CDR3 protein: CASSLYRTSDEQFF

V gene: TRBV28
J gene: TRBJ1-3
clone size: NA
D gene: TRBD1
CDR3 DNA: TGTGCCAGCAGTTCCCGCTACCATCAAACAGGGGTCGGAAACACCATATATTTT
CDR3 protein: CASSSRYHQTGVGNTIYF

V gene: TRBV5-1
J gene: TRBJ1-4
clone size: many
D gene: NA
CDR3 DNA: TGCGCCAGGACACAGGGATATAATGAAAAACTGTTTTTT
CDR3 protein: CARTQGYNEKLFF

V gene: TRBV4-1
J gene: TRBJ1-5
clone size: few
D gene: NA
CDR3 DNA: TGCGCCAGCGCTGGGGTATTGGGCAATCAGCCCCAGCATTTT
CDR3 protein: CASAGVLGNQPQHF

V gene: TRBV5-1
J gene: TRBJ2-1
clone size: many
D gene: NA
CDR3 DNA: TGCGCCAGCAGCTGGACTTCCAATGAGCAGTTCTTC
CDR3 protein: CASSWTSNEQFF

V gene: TRBV9
J gene: TRBJ2-1
clone size: NA
D gene: TRBD2
CDR3 DNA: TGTGCCAGCAGCGCCGGGACTAGCGGGAGTTTGTGGGGCAATGAGCAGTTCTTC
CDR3 protein: CASSAGTSGSLWGNEQFF

V gene: TRBV7-8
J gene: TRBJ2-5
clone size: many
D gene: TRBD1
CDR3 DNA: TGTGCCAGCAGCTTATCGACAGGGGGTCACCAAGAGACCCAGTACTTC
CDR3 protein: CASSLSTGGHQETQYF

V gene: TRBV19
J gene: TRBJ2-1
clone size: many
D gene: NA
CDR3 DNA: TGTGCCAGTAGTATAGGAGGGAGAGAGCAGTTCTTC
CDR3 protein: CASSIGGREQFF

V gene: TRBV12-3/TRBV12-4
J gene: TRBJ1-2
clone size: many
D gene: TRBD1
CDR3 DNA: TGTGCCAGCACCCAACAGGGGTTTAGCTATGGCTACACCTTC
CDR3 protein: CASTQQGFSYGYTF

V gene: TRBV6-2/TRBV6-3
J gene: TRBJ2-7
clone size: NA
D gene: TRBD1
CDR3 DNA: TGTGCCAGCAGTTACGGGACCGGGACAGGGCCCTACGAGCAGTACTTC
CDR3 protein: CASSYGTGTGPYEQYF

V gene: TRBV19
J gene: TRBJ2-3
clone size: few
D gene: TRBD1
CDR3 DNA: TGTGCCAGTCTTCCTCACCCGGGACAGATTAGCACAGATACGCAGTATTTT
CDR3 protein: CASLPHPGQISTDTQYF

V gene: TRBV29-1
J gene: TRBJ2-3
clone size: many
D gene: TRBD1
CDR3 DNA: TGCAGCGTCCGGGACAGGGGGCCTACAGATACGCAGTATTTT
CDR3 protein: CSVRDRGPTDTQYF

V gene: TRBV10-3
J gene: TRBJ2-3
clone size: few
D gene: TRBD2
CDR3 DNA: TGTGCCATCAGTGAGTCGGCTAGCGGGGGCACAGATACGCAGTATTTT
CDR3 protein: CAISESASGGTDTQYF

V gene: TRBV6-1
J gene: TRBJ2-1
clone size: few
D gene: TRBD1
CDR3 DNA: TGTGCCAGCACCCAAGGGGGCGAGCAGTTCTTC
CDR3 protein: CASTQGGEQFF

V gene: TRBV30
J gene: TRBJ2-7
clone size: many
D gene: TRBD2
CDR3 DNA: TGTGCCGGAGGGTGGACTAGCGGGATCTCCTACGAGCAGTACTTC
CDR3 protein: CAGGWTSGISYEQYF

V gene: TRBV19
J gene: TRBJ2-1
clone size: many
D gene: NA
CDR3 DNA: TGTGCCAGTAGTATAGGAGGTTCCTACAATGAGCAGTTCTTC
CDR3 protein: CASSIGGSYNEQFF

V gene: TRBV7-8
J gene: TRBJ2-6
clone size: many
D gene: NA
CDR3 DNA: TGTGCCAGCAGCGGATGGCTAAGCTCTGGGGCCAACGTCCTGACTTTC
CDR3 protein: CASSGWLSSGANVLTF

V gene: TRBV6-2/TRBV6-3
J gene: TRBJ2-1
clone size: NA
D gene: TRBD2
CDR3 DNA: TGTGCCAGCAGCCTTACATTACTAGCGGGAGGACCCCACAATGAGCAGTTCTTC
CDR3 protein: CASSLTLLAGGPHNEQFF

V gene: TRBV11-2
J gene: TRBJ2-7
clone size: many
D gene: NA
CDR3 DNA: TGTGCCAGCAGCTTAGATCGGGATAGGGTCTTCAACGAGCAGTACTTC
CDR3 protein: CASSLDRDRVFNEQYF

V gene: TRBV20-1
J gene: TRBJ2-3
clone size: many
D gene: NA
CDR3 DNA: TGCAGTGCGGCCGCCTCCGGGACAAAAACGCAGTATTTT
CDR3 protein: CSAAASGTKTQYF

V gene: TRBV28
J gene: TRBJ2-1
clone size: many
D gene: NA
CDR3 DNA: TGTGCCAGCAGTCCCTCCGTGAGCCCCCGCTACAATGAGCAGTTCTTC
CDR3 protein: CASSPSVSPRYNEQFF

V gene: TRBV7-6
J gene: TRBJ2-3
clone size: many
D gene: TRBD2
CDR3 DNA: TGTGCCGGCAGCTTAGGGGGACTAGCTGCCGATACGCAGTATTTT
CDR3 protein: CAGSLGGLAADTQYF

V gene: TRBV3-1
J gene: TRBJ2-2
clone size: many
D gene: NA
CDR3 DNA: TGTGCCAGCAGCCGCCGAGGCACCGGGGAGCTGTTTTTT
CDR3 protein: CASSRRGTGELFF

V gene: TRBV19
J gene: TRBJ2-5
clone size: NA
D gene: NA
CDR3 DNA: TGTGCCAGTAGTGCACTCCTTCAAGAGACCCAGTACTTC
CDR3 protein: CASSALLQETQYF

V gene: TRBV6-1
J gene: TRBJ2-1
clone size: many
D gene: NA
CDR3 DNA: TGTGCCAGCACCGGTTCCCTAAGCTCCTACAATGAGCAGTTCTTC
CDR3 protein: CASTGSLSSYNEQFF

V gene: TRBV5-6
J gene: TRBJ2-2
clone size: many
D gene: TRBD1
CDR3 DNA: TGTGCCAGCAGCGGGGACAGGGGCCTGGCCGGGGAGCTGTTTTTT
CDR3 protein: CASSGDRGLAGELFF

V gene: TRBV6-1
J gene: TRBJ2-1
clone size: NA
D gene: NA
CDR3 DNA: TGTGCCAGCAGTGGAGTAAGAGAGCAGTTCTTC
CDR3 protein: CASSGVREQFF

V gene: TRBV20-1
J gene: TRBJ1-1
clone size: few
D gene: NA
CDR3 DNA: TGCAGTGCTAGCCCCGTGGACACTGAAGCTTTCTTT
CDR3 protein: CSASPVDTEAFF